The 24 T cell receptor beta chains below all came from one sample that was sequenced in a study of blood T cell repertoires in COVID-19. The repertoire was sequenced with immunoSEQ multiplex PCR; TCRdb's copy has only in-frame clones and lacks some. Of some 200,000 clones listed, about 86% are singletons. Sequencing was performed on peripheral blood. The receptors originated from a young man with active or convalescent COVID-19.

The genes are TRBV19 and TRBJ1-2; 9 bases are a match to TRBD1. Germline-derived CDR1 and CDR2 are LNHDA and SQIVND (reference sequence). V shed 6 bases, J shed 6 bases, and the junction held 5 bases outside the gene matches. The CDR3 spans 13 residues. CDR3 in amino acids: CASSRGQGDGYTF. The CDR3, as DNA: TGTGCCAGTAGCAGGGGACAGGGAGATGGCTACACCTTC.

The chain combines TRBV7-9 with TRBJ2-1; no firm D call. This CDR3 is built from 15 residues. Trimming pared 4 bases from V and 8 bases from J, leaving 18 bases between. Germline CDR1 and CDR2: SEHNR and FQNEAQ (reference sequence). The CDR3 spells CASSSDFSAEYEQFF. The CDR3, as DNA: TGTGCCAGCAGCTCCGACTTCTCCGCTGAATATGAGCAGTTCTTC.

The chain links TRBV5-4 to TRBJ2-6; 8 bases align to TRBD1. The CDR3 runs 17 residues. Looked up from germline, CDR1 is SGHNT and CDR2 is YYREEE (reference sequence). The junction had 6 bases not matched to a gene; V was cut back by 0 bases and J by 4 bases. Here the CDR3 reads CASSLGGRGPGANVLTF. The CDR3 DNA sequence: TGTGCCAGCAGCTTGGGCGGCAGGGGGCCCGGGGCCAACGTCCTGACTTTC.

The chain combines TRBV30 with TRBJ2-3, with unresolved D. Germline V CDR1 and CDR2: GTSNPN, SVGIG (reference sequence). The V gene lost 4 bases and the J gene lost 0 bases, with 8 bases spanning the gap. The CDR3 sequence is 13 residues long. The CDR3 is CAWIGSSTDTQYF. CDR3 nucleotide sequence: TGTGCCTGGATTGGTAGCAGCACAGATACGCAGTATTTT.

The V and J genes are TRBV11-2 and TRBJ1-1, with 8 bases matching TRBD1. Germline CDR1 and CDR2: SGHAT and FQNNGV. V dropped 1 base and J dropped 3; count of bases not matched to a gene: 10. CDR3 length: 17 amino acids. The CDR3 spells CASSLVSTGGRHTEAFF. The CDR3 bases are TGTGCCAGCAGCTTAGTAAGCACAGGGGGGAGGCACACTGAAGCTTTCTTT.

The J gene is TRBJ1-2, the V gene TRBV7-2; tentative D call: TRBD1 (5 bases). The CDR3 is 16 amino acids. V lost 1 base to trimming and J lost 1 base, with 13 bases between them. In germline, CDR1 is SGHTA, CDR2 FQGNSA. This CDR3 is CASSLGLAGLNYGYTF. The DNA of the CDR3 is TGTGCCAGCAGCTTAGGCCTGGCGGGGCTTAACTATGGCTACACCTTC.

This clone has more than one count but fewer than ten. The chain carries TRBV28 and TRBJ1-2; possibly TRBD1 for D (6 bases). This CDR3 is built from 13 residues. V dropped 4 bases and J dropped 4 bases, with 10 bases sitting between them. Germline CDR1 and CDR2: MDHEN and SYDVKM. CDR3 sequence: CASSSTGSYGYTF. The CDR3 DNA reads TGTGCCAGCAGTTCCACAGGGAGCTATGGCTACACCTTC.

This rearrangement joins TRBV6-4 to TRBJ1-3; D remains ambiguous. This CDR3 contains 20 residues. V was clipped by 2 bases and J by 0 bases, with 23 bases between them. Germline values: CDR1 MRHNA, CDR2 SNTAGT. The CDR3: CASSDPAPRPLLNSGNTIYF. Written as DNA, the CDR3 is TGTGCCAGCAGTGACCCTGCCCCCAGGCCTCTTTTAAACTCTGGAAACACCATATATTTT.

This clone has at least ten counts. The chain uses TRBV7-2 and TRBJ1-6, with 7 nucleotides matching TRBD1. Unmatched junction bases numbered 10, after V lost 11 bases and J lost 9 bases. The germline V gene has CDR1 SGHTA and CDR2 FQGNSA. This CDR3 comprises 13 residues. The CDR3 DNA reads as TGTGCCGGTCAAGGGGGCTTGGGTTCACCCCTCCACTTT. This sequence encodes CAGQGGLGSPLHF.

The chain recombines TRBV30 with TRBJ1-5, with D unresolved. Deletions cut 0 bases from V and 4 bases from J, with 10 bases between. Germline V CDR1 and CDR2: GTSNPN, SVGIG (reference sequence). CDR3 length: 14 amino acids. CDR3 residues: CAWSVPGGNQPQHF. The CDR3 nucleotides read TGTGCCTGGAGTGTACCAGGAGGGAATCAGCCCCAGCATTTT. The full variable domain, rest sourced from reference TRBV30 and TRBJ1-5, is SQTIHQWPATLVQPVGSPLSLECTVEGTSNPNLYWYRQAAGRGLQLLFYSVGIGQISSEVPQNLSASRPQDRQFILSSKKLLLSDSGFYLCAWSVPGGNQPQHFGDGTRLSIL.

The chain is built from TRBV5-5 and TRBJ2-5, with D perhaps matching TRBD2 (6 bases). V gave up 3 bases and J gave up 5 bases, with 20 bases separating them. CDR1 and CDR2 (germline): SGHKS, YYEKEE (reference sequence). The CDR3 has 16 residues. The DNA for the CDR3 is TGTGCCAGCAGCTCCGGGGACTCCGGACTGGGGGAGACCCAGTACTTC. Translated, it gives CASSSGDSGLGETQYF.

This CDR3 reads CASSQATGEGANVLTF. The DNA of the CDR3 is TGCGCCAGCAGCCAGGCTACAGGGGAGGGGGCCAACGTCCTGACTTTC. The genes are TRBV4-3 and TRBJ2-6; TRBD1 aligns across 7 bases. The CDR3 extends over 16 amino acids. Trimming took 3 bases from V and 4 from J; bases not matched to a gene: 6. CDR1 and CDR2 (germline): LGHNA, YSLEER.

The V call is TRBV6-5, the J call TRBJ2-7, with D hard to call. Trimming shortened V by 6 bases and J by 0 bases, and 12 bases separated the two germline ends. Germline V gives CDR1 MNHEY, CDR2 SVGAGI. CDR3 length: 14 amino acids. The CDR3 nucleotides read TGTGCCAGCAGGAGCAAAACGAGCTCCTACGAGCAGTACTTC. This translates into CASRSKTSSYEQYF.

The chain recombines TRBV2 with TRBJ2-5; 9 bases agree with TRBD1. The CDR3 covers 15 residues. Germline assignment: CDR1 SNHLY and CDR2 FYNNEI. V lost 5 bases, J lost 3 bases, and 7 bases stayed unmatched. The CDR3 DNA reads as TGTGCCAGCAGTCCAGACAGGGGGGCAGAAGAGACCCAGTACTTC. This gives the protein CASSPDRGAEETQYF.

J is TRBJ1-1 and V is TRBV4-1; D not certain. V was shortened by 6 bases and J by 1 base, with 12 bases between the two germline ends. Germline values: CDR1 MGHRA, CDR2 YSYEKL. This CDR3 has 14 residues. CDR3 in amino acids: CASRRVAGNTEAFF. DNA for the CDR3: TGCGCCAGCAGGAGGGTGGCGGGGAACACTGAAGCTTTCTTT.

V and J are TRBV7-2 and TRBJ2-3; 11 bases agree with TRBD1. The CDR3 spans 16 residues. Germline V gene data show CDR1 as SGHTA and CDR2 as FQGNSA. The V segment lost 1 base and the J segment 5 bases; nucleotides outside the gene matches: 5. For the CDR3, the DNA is TGTGCCAGCAGCTTAGACGGGACAGGGGGGAGAGATACGCAGTATTTT. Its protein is CASSLDGTGGRDTQYF.

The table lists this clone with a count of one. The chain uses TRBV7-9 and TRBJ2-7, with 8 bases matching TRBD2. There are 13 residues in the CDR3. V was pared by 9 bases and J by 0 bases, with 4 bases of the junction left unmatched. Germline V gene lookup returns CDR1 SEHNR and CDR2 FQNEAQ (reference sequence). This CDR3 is CASGGGSSYEQYF. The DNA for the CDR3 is TGTGCCAGTGGCGGGGGGAGCTCCTACGAGCAGTACTTC.

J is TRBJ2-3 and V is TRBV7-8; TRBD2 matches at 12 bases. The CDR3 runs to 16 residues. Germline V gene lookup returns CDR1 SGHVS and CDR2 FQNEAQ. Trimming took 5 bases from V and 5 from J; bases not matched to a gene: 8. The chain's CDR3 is CASSPRTSGILDTQYF. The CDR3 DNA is TGTGCCAGCAGCCCGAGGACTAGCGGGATTTTAGATACGCAGTATTTT.

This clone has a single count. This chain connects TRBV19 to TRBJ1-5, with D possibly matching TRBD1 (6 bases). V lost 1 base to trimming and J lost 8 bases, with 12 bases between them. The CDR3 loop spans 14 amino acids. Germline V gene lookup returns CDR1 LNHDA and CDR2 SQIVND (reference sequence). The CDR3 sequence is CASSIVRGSEPQHF. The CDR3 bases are TGTGCCAGTAGTATAGTCAGGGGCTCGGAGCCCCAGCATTTT.

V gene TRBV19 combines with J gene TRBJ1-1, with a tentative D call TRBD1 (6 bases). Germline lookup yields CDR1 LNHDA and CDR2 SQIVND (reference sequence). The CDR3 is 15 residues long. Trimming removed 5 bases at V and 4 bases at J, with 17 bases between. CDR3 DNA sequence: TGTGCCAGTAGTGCTTTAGGTGGGGGCGTCACTGAAGCTTTCTTT. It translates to CASSALGGGVTEAFF.

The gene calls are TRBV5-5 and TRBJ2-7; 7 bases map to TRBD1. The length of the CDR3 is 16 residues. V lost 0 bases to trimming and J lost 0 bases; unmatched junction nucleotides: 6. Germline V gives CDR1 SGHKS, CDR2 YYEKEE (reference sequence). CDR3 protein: CASSLEDRSSSYEQYF. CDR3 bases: TGTGCCAGCAGCTTGGAGGACAGGTCAAGCTCCTACGAGCAGTACTTC.

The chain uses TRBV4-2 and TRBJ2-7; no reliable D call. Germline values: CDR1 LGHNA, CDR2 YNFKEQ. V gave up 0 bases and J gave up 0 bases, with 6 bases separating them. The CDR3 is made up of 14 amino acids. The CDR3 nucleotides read TGTGCCAGCAGCCAAGACAGAAACTCCTACGAGCAGTACTTC. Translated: CASSQDRNSYEQYF.

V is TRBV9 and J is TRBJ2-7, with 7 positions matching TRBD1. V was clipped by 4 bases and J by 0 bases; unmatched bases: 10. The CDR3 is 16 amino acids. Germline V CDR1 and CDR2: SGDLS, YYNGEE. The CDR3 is CASSTDRASYSYEQYF. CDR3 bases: TGTGCCAGCAGCACAGACAGGGCCTCTTACTCCTACGAGCAGTACTTC.

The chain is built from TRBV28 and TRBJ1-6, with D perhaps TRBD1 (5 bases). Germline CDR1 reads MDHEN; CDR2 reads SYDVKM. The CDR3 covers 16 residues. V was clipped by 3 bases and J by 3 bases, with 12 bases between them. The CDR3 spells CASSFEGALYNSPLHF. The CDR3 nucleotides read TGTGCCAGCAGTTTCGAAGGGGCTCTCTATAATTCACCCCTCCACTTT.